This is a list of T cell receptor beta chains from one sample in a study of blood T cell repertoires in COVID-19. Libraries were prepared by immunoSEQ multiplex PCR; TCRdb keeps only in-frame clonotypes and omits some of them. The table shows about 140,000 clones, with 84% occurring only once. The sequencing sample was made of PBMCs or T cells enriched from blood (not recorded which). The receptor source for this set is a woman between 18 and 30 years old who had been exposed to COVID-19. Both conserved end residues are part of each CDR3. A D gene is named only where the DNA matches it firmly. Only part of the rows carry a size: once, few, many, or a class if the clone is expanded.

j_call | v_call | d_call | clone_size | cdr3_nt | cdr3_aa
TRBJ2-7 | TRBV6-5 | TRBD2 | NA | TGTGCCAGCAGTTACTCGACTAGCGGGATCTACGAGCAGTACTTC | CASSYSTSGIYEQYF
TRBJ2-7 | TRBV2 | NA | NA | TGTGCCAGCAGTGAGGTCGGTAACTCCTACGAGCAGTACTTC | CASSEVGNSYEQYF
TRBJ2-5 | TRBV3-1/TRBV3-2 | NA | few | TGTGCCAGCAGCCCCAGAGTTGCGGCGCAAGAGACCCAGTACTTC | CASSPRVAAQETQYF
TRBJ2-7 | TRBV6-4 | NA | NA | TGTGCCAGCAGTGTGTTATACGAGCAGTACTTC | CASSVLYEQYF
TRBJ1-3 | TRBV28 | NA | NA | TGTGCCAGCAGTTTATACGGTGGGCCTGGAAACACCATATATTTT | CASSLYGGPGNTIYF
TRBJ2-2 | TRBV12-5 | TRBD1 | NA | TGTGCTAGTGGTTTGGACAGGGACAGGGGGCGCGGGACCGGGGAGCTGTTTTTT | CASGLDRDRGRGTGELFF
TRBJ2-7 | TRBV5-1 | TRBD2 | NA | TGCGCCAGCAGCTTCCCTAGCGGGAGGACCTCCTACGAGCAGTACTTC | CASSFPSGRTSYEQYF
TRBJ1-1 | TRBV13 | NA | NA | TGTGCCAGCAGCTTACCAGTCCAGGGGAGTACCCAATTTTGGAACACTGAAGCTTTCTTT | CASSLPVQGSTQFWNTEAFF
TRBJ2-1 | TRBV5-4 | NA | once | TGTGCCAGCAGCTTGGGCACTGTAACCTACAATGAGCAGTTCTTC | CASSLGTVTYNEQFF
TRBJ2-3 | TRBV7-3 | TRBD2 | NA | TGTGCCAGCAGCATCGGACTAGCGGGAGGCCCTGATACGCAGTATTTT | CASSIGLAGGPDTQYF
TRBJ2-7 | TRBV18 | TRBD1 | NA | TGTGCCAGCTCACCACCGAGGGGACAGTTCAACGAGCAGTACTTC | CASSPPRGQFNEQYF
TRBJ1-3 | TRBV7-9 | NA | NA | TGTGCCAGCAACCCAGACTCCTCTGGAAACACCATATATTTT | CASNPDSSGNTIYF
TRBJ1-1 | TRBV28 | NA | NA | TGTGCCAGCAGTTTATGGCGGGGGGGGCGGGAGAACACTGAAGCTTTCTTT | CASSLWRGGRENTEAFF
TRBJ1-3 | TRBV6-2/TRBV6-3 | NA | NA | TGTGCCAGCAGCCGGGTGTCGGGTCTCTCTGGAAACACCATATATTTT | CASSRVSGLSGNTIYF
TRBJ2-1 | TRBV3-1/TRBV3-2 | TRBD2 | NA | TGTGCCAGCAGCACCCCGGGACTAGCGGGAGGGAAGGGTGAGCAGTTCTTC | CASSTPGLAGGKGEQFF
TRBJ1-1 | TRBV28 | NA | NA | TGTGCCAGCACCCTGGGGTCGGGACAAAACACTGAAGCTTTCTTT | CASTLGSGQNTEAFF
TRBJ1-2 | TRBV28 | TRBD1 | few | TGTGCCAGCAGTCGCCCACCAACAGGGGTCTATGGCTACACCTTC | CASSRPPTGVYGYTF
TRBJ2-7 | TRBV28 | TRBD1 | once | TGTGCCAGCAGTTCCTCCCTCGGGACAGGGGGCTACGAGCAGTACTTC | CASSSSLGTGGYEQYF
TRBJ1-6 | TRBV10-2 | TRBD1 | NA | TGCGCCAGCAACCTGGGACAGGGATATAATTCACCCCTCCACTTT | CASNLGQGYNSPLHF
TRBJ1-5 | TRBV19 | NA | NA | TGTGCCAGTAGTTGGGGGGGTAGCAATCAGCCCCAGCATTTT | CASSWGGSNQPQHF
TRBJ1-5 | TRBV2 | TRBD1 | NA | TGTGCCAGCAGTGGGCGGGACAGGGGTATCAATCAGCCCCAGCATTTT | CASSGRDRGINQPQHF
TRBJ1-5 | TRBV28 | TRBD1 | NA | TGTGCCAGCAGTTTCCCAGGGGGCGCATCTCAGCCCCAGCATTTT | CASSFPGGASQPQHF
TRBJ2-7 | TRBV6-2/TRBV6-3 | TRBD2 | NA | TGTGCCAGCAGTTACCGTCTAGCGGAGGCCTCCTACGAGCAGTACTTC | CASSYRLAEASYEQYF
TRBJ1-1 | TRBV11-2 | NA | NA | TGTGCCAGCAGCTTAATGCTAACTGAAGCTTTCTTT | CASSLMLTEAFF
TRBJ1-5 | TRBV19 | NA | NA | TGTGCCAGTAGTCAGGGCGGCTTGGGACAGCCCCAGCATTTT | CASSQGGLGQPQHF
TRBJ2-3 | TRBV9 | TRBD1 | NA | TGTGCCAGCAGCGTAGAAGGGGGCCTTGATACGCAGTATTTT | CASSVEGGLDTQYF
TRBJ2-1 | TRBV5-1 | TRBD2 | NA | TGCGCCAGCAGCTGGAGAAAACCGGGACTAGCGGGTAGGTCCTACAATGAGCAGTTCTTC | CASSWRKPGLAGRSYNEQFF
TRBJ2-1 | TRBV19 | NA | once | TGTGCCAGTAGTATAATCCCGGGACTTCGTAATGAGCAGTTCTTC | CASSIIPGLRNEQFF
TRBJ2-7 | TRBV7-5 | NA | NA | TGTGCCAGAAGCTTAAGATACATGCGGCCCCACGAGCAGTACTTC | CARSLRYMRPHEQYF
TRBJ1-1 | TRBV14 | NA | NA | TGTGCCAGCAGCCAAGAAAGGTTTCCGGGAGCTTTCTTT | CASSQERFPGAFF
TRBJ1-2 | TRBV6-5 | TRBD1 | NA | TGTGCCAGCAGGAGGACAGGGAAGGATGGCTACACCTTC | CASRRTGKDGYTF
TRBJ1-1 | TRBV7-8 | NA | NA | TGTGCCAGCAGCAATGAGGACTGGCGGATGAACACTGAAGCTTTCTTT | CASSNEDWRMNTEAFF
TRBJ2-1 | TRBV4-2 | TRBD1 | NA | TGTGCCAGCAGCCAAGATCGTCTGGACAGGGCCTATGAGCAGTTCTTC | CASSQDRLDRAYEQFF
TRBJ2-2 | TRBV7-6 | TRBD2 | once | TGTGCCAGCAGTCGGATGTCTCTAGCGGGAGGGCCTCGTGGCGGGGAGCTGTTTTTT | CASSRMSLAGGPRGGELFF
TRBJ2-7 | TRBV19 | TRBD1 | NA | TGTGCCAGTAGTAGACAGGGCTACGAGCAGTACTTC | CASSRQGYEQYF
TRBJ1-1 | TRBV7-9 | NA | NA | TGTGCCAGCAGCTCCCTACAGGGTTCAGCCACTGAAGCTTTCTTT | CASSSLQGSATEAFF
TRBJ2-7 | TRBV19 | NA | NA | TGTGCCAGTAGTTTTCGCGGGACAGCCTACGAGCAGTACTTC | CASSFRGTAYEQYF